The 13 T cell receptor beta chains below were found in one sample sequenced in a study of T cell responses to AZD1222 COVID-19 vaccine. Profiling relied on immunoSEQ multiplex PCR, and the TCRdb table lists in-frame clones only, not all of them. The table includes under 75,000 clones, about 85% detected once. The source material was peripheral blood, sampled on day 0 of AZD1222 vaccination. These receptor sequences come from an adult in good health.

This sequence joins TRBV5-1 and TRBJ1-2; TRBD1 matches 7 bases. The CDR3 length is 15 residues. Looked up from germline, CDR1 is SGHRS and CDR2 is YFSETQ. Trimming at V came to 0 bases and at J to 4 bases, leaving 6 bases not matched to a gene. The CDR3 spells CASSLEGALGYGYTF. The CDR3 DNA sequence: TGCGCCAGCAGCTTGGAGGGGGCACTAGGCTATGGCTACACCTTC.

This rearrangement joins TRBV4-2 to TRBJ1-1; D gene uncertain. Germline V gene sequence: CDR1 LGHNA, CDR2 YNFKEQ. V shed 8 bases and J shed 4 bases, with 14 bases lying between them. This CDR3 has 13 residues. The CDR3 sequence is CASRPGGGTEAFF. The CDR3 coding sequence is TGTGCCAGCCGCCCAGGTGGTGGCACTGAAGCTTTCTTT.

The rearrangement uses TRBV14 and TRBJ1-6; no definite D call. Looked up from germline, CDR1 is SGHDN and CDR2 is FVKESK. The CDR3 contains 13 residues. V lost 1 base, J lost 10 bases, and 8 bases lay in between. The CDR3 region has the DNA TGTGCCAGCAGCCAAGCCCAGAACTCACCCCTCCACTTT. Protein: CASSQAQNSPLHF.

This clone appeared a few times. The chain is built from TRBV4-2 and TRBJ1-1; D unclear. This CDR3 comprises 16 residues. Germline V gene lookup returns CDR1 LGHNA and CDR2 YNFKEQ. The V and J ends lost 0 bases and 3 bases respectively, with 14 bases between them. This CDR3 reads CASSQDRTGYDTEAFF. The CDR3 DNA follows: TGTGCCAGCAGCCAAGATCGTACGGGGTATGACACTGAAGCTTTCTTT.

V and J are TRBV6-5 and TRBJ2-7, with 11 nucleotides matching TRBD2. With V trimmed by 5 bases and J by 4 bases, 7 bases remained unmatched. The CDR3 loop spans 15 amino acids. In germline, CDR1 is MNHEY, CDR2 SVGAGI. The CDR3: CASSRLTSGGYEQYF. The CDR3 bases are TGTGCCAGCAGTCGCCTAACTAGCGGGGGTTACGAGCAGTACTTC.

This chain joins TRBV5-1 and TRBJ1-1, with D unresolved. V was pared by 4 bases and J by 0 bases, with 10 bases between. The CDR3 runs 14 residues. The germline V gene has CDR1 SGHRS and CDR2 YFSETQ. In DNA form, the CDR3 reads TGCGCCAGCAGCACGGACGGGATGAACACTGAAGCTTTCTTT. It yields the protein CASSTDGMNTEAFF.

The chain recombines TRBV30 with TRBJ1-2; D not certain. From germline, CDR1 is GTSNPN and CDR2 SVGIG (reference sequence). With 0 bases removed from V and 8 bases from J, the gap between germline ends came to 7 bases. CDR3 length equals 11 residues. In nucleotides, the CDR3 is TGTGCCTGGAGTGTACTAGAGGGCTACACCTTC. Residues: CAWSVLEGYTF.

J is TRBJ2-1 and V is TRBV4-2; 11 positions agree with TRBD2. The CDR3 extends over 17 amino acids. CDR1 is LGHNA, CDR2 YNFKEQ, per germline. V shed 1 base and J 6 bases; nucleotides not matched to a gene: 8. CDR3 in DNA: TGTGCCAGCAGCCAAGGGACCGGGACTAGCGGACCCAATGAGCAGTTCTTC. Its protein is CASSQGTGTSGPNEQFF.

This chain joins TRBV19 and TRBJ2-3; TRBD2 matches 10 bases. The length of the CDR3 is 18 residues. Germline CDR1 is LNHDA and CDR2 is SQIVND (reference sequence). V dropped 3 bases and J dropped 4; count of bases not matched to a gene: 13. CDR3 nucleotide sequence: TGTGCCAGTAGTATTAGTTCGGCTAGCGGGAGCGTTGCAGATACGCAGTATTTT. It is translated as CASSISSASGSVADTQYF.

The table lists this clone with a few counts. The chain uses TRBV2 and TRBJ2-7, with a weak D call TRBD1 (5 bases). This CDR3 region has 12 residues. CDR1 and CDR2 (germline): SNHLY, FYNNEI. V lost 8 bases and J lost 2, with 10 bases in between. The chain's CDR3 is CASHRQPYEQYF. The CDR3 DNA reads as TGTGCCAGCCATCGACAGCCCTACGAGCAGTACTTC.

The CDR3 region is CASSIYDPETQYF. In DNA, the CDR3 is TGTGCCAGTAGTATTTACGACCCCGAGACCCAGTACTTC. The rearrangement joins TRBV19 to TRBJ2-5; D uncertain. V lost 3 bases, J lost 5 bases, and 10 bases lay in between. CDR3 length equals 13 residues. Looked up from germline, CDR1 is LNHDA and CDR2 is SQIVND (reference sequence). The variable domain in full, completed from reference TRBV19 and TRBJ2-5, reads DGGITQSPKYLFRKEGQNVTLSCEQNLNHDAMYWYRQDPGQGLRLIYYSQIVNDFQKGDIAEGYSVSREKKESFPLTVTSAQKNPTAFYLCASSIYDPETQYFGPGTRLLVL.

The chain combines TRBV29-1 with TRBJ2-4; no clear D. Per the germline V gene, CDR1 is SQVTM and CDR2 is ANQGSEA. The CDR3 is made up of 14 amino acids. V was shortened by 7 bases and J by 3 bases, with 16 bases between the two germline ends. Here the CDR3 reads CSALEQLGKNIQYF. The CDR3 DNA follows: TGCAGCGCCCTGGAGCAACTTGGCAAAAACATTCAGTACTTC.

The chain has TRBV3-1 (or the pseudogene TRBV3-2) and TRBJ1-1; 8 bases line up with TRBD1. The CDR3 length is 15 residues. The V segment lost 3 bases and the J segment 1 base; nucleotides outside the gene matches: 4. Germline V gene data show CDR1 as LGHDT and CDR2 as YNNKEL (reference sequence). As DNA, the CDR3 is TGTGCCAGCAGCCACTCCGGACAGGGGAACACTGAAGCTTTCTTT. Its translation is CASSHSGQGNTEAFF.